This TCR beta chain was identified in a study of blood T cell repertoires in COVID-19. The overall study: The United States, Italy and Spain were the sources of the acute and convalescent COVID-19 samples.

This clone has just one count. Per the study methods: It was from reference gene primer amplification that nucleated cell counts were estimated. Sequencing was performed with immunoSEQ multiplex PCR; in TCRdb, only in-frame clones are kept and a portion is missing. The DNA was the basis for D and trimming; V, J and clone size are from that table. The sample yields around 300,000 clones, roughly 88% seen once. The CDR3 loop spans 17 amino acids. Deletions cut 1 base from V and 0 bases from J, with 10 bases between. Germline loops: CDR1 SGHTA, CDR2 FQGNSA. A Seattle source enrolled patients during active infection and followed them longitudinally.

The rearrangement links TRBV7-2 to TRBJ1-6; D is unclear. Sequenced: peripheral blood. The sequence was obtained from a woman aged 25 to 45 with COVID-19, enrolled during active disease. CDR3: CASSLVSTSSYNSPLHF. CDR3 nucleotide sequence: TGTGCCAGCAGCTTAGTTTCCACCAGCTCCTATAATTCACCCCTCCACTTT.